The TCR beta chain under discussion was sequenced for a study of blood T cell repertoires in COVID-19. Study summary: Italy, Spain and the United States were the sources of the convalescent and acute COVID-19 samples. T cells, B-cell-depleted T cells, or PBMCs provided the cDNA or gDNA that served as material.

As originally analysed: Reference gene primer amplification gave nucleated cell count estimates. Generated by immunoSEQ multiplex PCR, the TCRdb table keeps only in-frame clones and is missing some. V and J calls and clone size are given by that table; D and trimming were obtained from the DNA. Of about 130,000 clones in the sample, roughly 91% were seen once. V lost 0 bases, J lost 0 bases, and 10 bases lay in between. Germline V gene sequence: CDR1 SGHRS, CDR2 YFSETQ. The CDR3 runs to 15 residues. The source is a man aged 60 to 69 with COVID-19, enrolled during active disease. The chain employs TRBV5-1 and TRBJ2-7; no firm D call. The sequenced sample consisted of peripheral blood. The CDR3 DNA reads as TGCGCCAGCAGCTTGGACAGCCCGAGCTCCTACGAGCAGTACTTC. Its translation is CASSLDSPSSYEQYF.